These 19 T cell receptor beta chains came from one sample sequenced in a study of T cell repertoires in cytomegalovirus infection. One entry per CDR3 protein results from TCRdb running MiXCR on the reads. This table has roughly 640,000 distinct CDR3 sequences, 24% appearing once. The sample was CD8+ T cells from PBMCs. These receptors were taken from a human donor in good health (CMV status not recorded). Some clones in this sample may be carry-over from other donors' samples.

There are a few counts of this clonotype. The chain carries TRBV6-6 and TRBJ2-7; D might be TRBD2 (6 bases). Looked up from germline, CDR1 is MNHNY and CDR2 is SVGAGI (reference sequence). Between the trimmed V and J ends, which lost 7 bases and 2 bases, there was a span of 18 bases. There are 15 residues in the CDR3. CDR3 protein: CASTTVGDSPYEQYF. CDR3 sequence (DNA): TGTGCCAGCACCACGGTGGGGGACTCCCCCTACGAGCAGTACTTC.

This clonotype was counted a few times. The genes are TRBV29-1 and TRBJ2-7; 10 positions match TRBD1. Germline V gene sequence: CDR1 SQVTM, CDR2 ANQGSEA. The CDR3 runs 12 residues. The ends lost 6 bases at V and 4 bases at J; junction bases unmatched: 3. For the CDR3, the DNA is TGCAGCGTGAGGACAGGGGGATACGAGCAGTACTTC. It codes for CSVRTGGYEQYF.

In its sample, this clonotype was seen a few times. V gene TRBV29-1 combines with J gene TRBJ2-5, with 9 bases aligning to TRBD2. J lost 1 base, V lost 0 bases, and 9 bases had no gene match. Germline assignment: CDR1 SQVTM and CDR2 ANQGSEA. This CDR3 is 17 amino acids long. CDR3 sequence: CSVEDLRLAGPQETQYF. DNA of the CDR3: TGCAGCGTTGAAGATTTACGGCTAGCGGGGCCCCAAGAGACCCAGTACTTC. The variable domain in full, with the rest retrieved from reference TRBV29-1 and TRBJ2-5, is SAVISQKPSRDICQRGTSLTIQCQVDSQVTMMFWYRQQPGQSLTLIATANQGSEATYESGFVIDKFPISRPNLTFSTLTVSNMSPEDSSIYLCSVEDLRLAGPQETQYFGPGTRLLVL.

Only a few counts were recorded for this clonotype. The V call is TRBV7-9, the J call TRBJ1-1, with D possibly matching TRBD1 (6 bases). The CDR3 is 15 residues long. The V end lost 3 bases, the J end lost 1 base, and 12 bases lay between the germline ends. Germline CDR1 and CDR2: SEHNR and FQNEAQ (reference sequence). The CDR3 here is CASSLKGHANTEAFF. The CDR3 DNA reads as TGTGCCAGCAGCTTGAAGGGACACGCGAACACTGAAGCTTTCTTT.

At least ten counts were recorded for this clonotype. The V and J genes are TRBV4-1 and TRBJ1-2; D is perhaps TRBD1 (5 bases). Germline CDR1 MGHRA, CDR2 YSYEKL. The CDR3 covers 14 residues. V was shortened by 0 bases and J by 8 bases, with 13 bases between the two germline ends. The CDR3 loop is CASSQEPGGYGYTF. The CDR3 DNA reads as TGCGCCAGCAGCCAAGAGCCGGGGGGATACGGCTACACCTTC.

Regarding this clonotype: The conserved closing phenylalanine or tryptophan is absent in this CDR3, likely reflecting a read error. This chain uses TRBV7-4 with TRBJ2-3, with D hard to call. The germline CDR1 and CDR2 sequences are SGHVT and SQSDAQ. Trimming removed 2 bases from V and 2 bases from J, with 11 bases in between. This CDR3 region has 15 residues. Here the CDR3 DNA reads TGTGCCAGCAGCTTACTTGGCGGAGACACAGATACGCAGTATTCT. The encoded protein is CASSLLGGDTDTQYS.

V and J are TRBV13 and TRBJ2-3, with TRBD2 matching 8 bases. V lost 7 bases to trimming and J lost 2 bases; unmatched junction nucleotides: 5. The CDR3 totals 14 residues. Germline CDR1 and CDR2: PRHDT and FYEKMQ (reference sequence). DNA for the CDR3: TGTGCCAGCAAGGGCGGGGGGTACACAGATACGCAGTATTTT. Protein sequence: CASKGGGYTDTQYF.

The chain combines TRBV7-1 with TRBJ2-2; D gene uncertain. TRBV7-1 is an ORF, and what it does is uncertain. The V gene lost 3 bases and the J gene lost 6 bases, with 14 bases spanning the gap. The CDR3 contains 15 residues. CDR3 in amino acids: CASSSNEIGAGELFF. The CDR3 DNA follows: TGTGCCAGCAGCTCGAACGAGATTGGGGCCGGGGAGCTGTTTTTT.

This clonotype came up a few times. The chain uses TRBV23-1 and TRBJ1-5, with D perhaps matching TRBD1 (6 bases). TRBV23-1 belongs to the ORF category, with a function that is uncertain. CDR3 length equals 12 residues. V was trimmed by 5 bases and J by 9 bases, leaving 11 bases between them. The CDR3 bases are TGCGCCAGCAGTACAGGGCGAAGGCCCCAGCATTTT. Amino acids: CASSTGRRPQHF.

The chain combines TRBV12-3 or TRBV12-4 with TRBJ2-3; TRBD2 is a possible D gene (6 bases). This CDR3 region has 16 residues. V was cut by 5 bases and J by 2 bases, with 17 bases left in between. The CDR3 sequence: CASSGYLATYTDTQYF. DNA for the CDR3: TGTGCCAGCAGTGGTTATCTAGCGACTTACACAGATACGCAGTATTTT.

To note about this clonotype: Just one base apart from a much larger clone, this may be a read error. V is TRBV7-9 and J is TRBJ1-1; the D is unclear. The ends were cut back, 4 bases at V and 5 bases at J, with 20 bases in the middle. This CDR3 has 16 residues. Germline CDR1 SEHNR, CDR2 FQNEAQ (reference sequence). The CDR3 here is CASSSPHQTDGTEAFF. The CDR3 DNA is TGTGCCAGCAGCTCCCCGCACCAGACGGACGGTACTGAAGCTTTCTTT.

Concerning this clonotype itself: Relative to the germline gene, one junction end is altered; a read error may explain this. V is TRBV7-9 and J is TRBJ2-5; 7 nucleotides match TRBD1. There are 15 residues in the CDR3. The germline CDR1 and CDR2 sequences are SEHNR and FQNEAQ (reference sequence). The CDR3 spells CASSLVQGVQETQCF. The CDR3, as DNA: TGTGCCAGCAGCTTAGTTCAGGGGGTCCAAGAGACCCAGTGCTTC.

Many counts were recorded for this clonotype. V is TRBV6-2 or TRBV6-3 and J is TRBJ2-7; 12 bases fit TRBD2. The CDR3 sequence is 18 residues long. Trimming took 4 bases from V and 0 from J; bases not matched to a gene: 10. Germline lookup yields CDR1 MNHEY and CDR2 SVGEGT. Written as DNA, the CDR3 is TGTGCCAGCAGTTCCGTCGGACTAGCGGGGTTTAGCTCCTACGAGCAGTACGTC. This sequence encodes CASSSVGLAGFSSYEQYV.

The chain joins TRBV7-2 to TRBJ2-5; D possibly corresponds to TRBD2 (7 bases). CDR3 length: 15 amino acids. Germline V gene sequence: CDR1 SGHTA, CDR2 FQGNSA. V was cut by 1 base and J by 4 bases, with 13 bases left in between. CDR3 in DNA: TGTGCCAGCAGCTTAGGCGCCGGGGGGCTAGAGACCCAGTACTTC. This encodes CASSLGAGGLETQYF.

This chain links TRBV6-8 with TRBJ2-7, with a possible D match to TRBD1 (5 bases). CDR3 size: 14 residues. V lost 0 bases, J lost 0 bases, and 6 bases lay in between. Germline V lookup: CDR1 MNHGY, CDR2 SAAAGT. The CDR3 region is CASSYSTDSYEQYF. The CDR3 DNA reads TGTGCCAGCAGTTACTCGACAGACTCCTACGAGCAGTACTTC.

The J gene is TRBJ2-3, the V gene TRBV6-1; TRBD1 agrees at 9 bases. The junction had 7 bases not matched to a gene; V was cut back by 3 bases and J by 6 bases. Germline-derived CDR1 and CDR2 are MNHNS and SASEGT. The CDR3 is 15 amino acids. Written as DNA, the CDR3 is TGTGCCAGCAGTGACTACAGGGGGCACGGCGATACGCAGTATTTT. This gives the protein CASSDYRGHGDTQYF.

Only a few counts were recorded for this clonotype. CDR3 residues: CASSTGWGGDEQYV. For the CDR3, the DNA is TGTGCCAGCAGTACCGGATGGGGGGGCGATGAGCAGTACGTC. V gene TRBV6-5 combines with J gene TRBJ2-7, with D possibly matching TRBD2 (7 bases). V lost 5 bases, J lost 7 bases, and 18 bases lay in between. CDR1 MNHEY and CDR2 SVGAGI come from the germline V gene. The length of the CDR3 is 14 residues.

V usage is TRBV28 and J usage is TRBJ2-5; D is possibly TRBD2 (7 bases). Germline V gene data show CDR1 as MDHEN and CDR2 as SYDVKM. The V and J ends lost 4 bases and 2 bases respectively, with 17 bases between them. The CDR3 spans 16 residues. The CDR3 spells CASSYREGGRQETQYF. The CDR3 DNA sequence: TGTGCCAGCAGTTATAGGGAGGGGGGGCGGCAAGAGACCCAGTACTTC. The full variable domain, with the rest looked up from reference TRBV28 and TRBJ2-5, is DVKVTQSSRYLVKRTGEKVFLECVQDMDHENMFWYRQDPGLGLRLIYFSYDVKMKEKGDIPEGYSVSREKKERFSLILESASTNQTSMYLCASSYREGGRQETQYFGPGTRLLVL.

In its sample, this clonotype was seen a few times. V usage is TRBV28 and J usage is TRBJ1-1, with D unclear. CDR1 MDHEN and CDR2 SYDVKM come from the germline V gene. The V and J ends lost 2 bases and 1 base respectively, with 11 bases between them. The CDR3 has 15 residues. The CDR3 sequence: CASSLPTTGNTEAFF. CDR3 nucleotide sequence: TGTGCCAGCAGTTTACCGACGACGGGGAACACTGAAGCTTTCTTT.